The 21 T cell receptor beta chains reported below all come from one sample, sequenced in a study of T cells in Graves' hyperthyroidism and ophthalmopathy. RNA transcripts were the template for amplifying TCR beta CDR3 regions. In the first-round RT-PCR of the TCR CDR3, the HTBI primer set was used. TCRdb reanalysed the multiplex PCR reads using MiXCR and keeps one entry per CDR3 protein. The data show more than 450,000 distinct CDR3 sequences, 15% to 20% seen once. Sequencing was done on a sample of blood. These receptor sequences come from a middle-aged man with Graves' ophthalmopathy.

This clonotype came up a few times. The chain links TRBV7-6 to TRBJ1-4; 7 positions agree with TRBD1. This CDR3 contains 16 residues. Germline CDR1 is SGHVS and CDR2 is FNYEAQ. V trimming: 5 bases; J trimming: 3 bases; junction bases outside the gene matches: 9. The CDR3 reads CASSASTGYANEKLFF. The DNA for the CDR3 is TGTGCCAGCAGCGCATCGACAGGGTATGCTAATGAAAAACTGTTTTTT.

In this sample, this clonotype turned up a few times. The CDR3: CSARGADRPRTYEQYF. The CDR3 DNA reads TGCAGTGCCCGAGGAGCCGACAGACCCAGAACGTACGAGCAGTACTTC. J is TRBJ2-7 and V is TRBV20-1, with D possibly TRBD1 on 5 matching bases. This CDR3 has 16 residues. In germline, CDR1 is DFQATT, CDR2 SNEGSKA (reference sequence). V shed 6 bases and J shed 4 bases, with 25 bases lying between them.

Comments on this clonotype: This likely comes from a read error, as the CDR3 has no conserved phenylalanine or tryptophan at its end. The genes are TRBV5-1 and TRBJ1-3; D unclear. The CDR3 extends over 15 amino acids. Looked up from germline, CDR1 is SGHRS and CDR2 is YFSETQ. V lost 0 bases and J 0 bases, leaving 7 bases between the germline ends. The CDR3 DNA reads TGCGCCAGCAGCTTGGAAGGATCCTCTGGAAACACCATATATCTT. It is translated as CASSLEGSSGNTIYL.

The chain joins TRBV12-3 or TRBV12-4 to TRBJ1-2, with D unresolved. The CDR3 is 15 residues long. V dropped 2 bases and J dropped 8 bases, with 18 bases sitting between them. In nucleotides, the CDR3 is TGTGCCAGCAGTTTATCGGACCGACCACCGGGCGGCTACACCTTC. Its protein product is CASSLSDRPPGGYTF.

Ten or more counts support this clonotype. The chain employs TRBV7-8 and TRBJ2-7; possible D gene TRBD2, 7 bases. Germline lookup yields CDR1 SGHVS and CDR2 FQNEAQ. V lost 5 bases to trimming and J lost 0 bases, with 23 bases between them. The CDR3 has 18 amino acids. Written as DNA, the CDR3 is TGTGCCAGCAGCAGCTTAGGGGAGGGGGGCCCGAGCTCCTACGAGCAGTACTTC. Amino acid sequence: CASSSLGEGGPSSYEQYF.

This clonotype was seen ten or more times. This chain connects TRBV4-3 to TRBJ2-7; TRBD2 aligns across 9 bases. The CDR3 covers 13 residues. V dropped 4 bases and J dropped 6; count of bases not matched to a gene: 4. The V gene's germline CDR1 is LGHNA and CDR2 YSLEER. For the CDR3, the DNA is TGCGCCAGCAGCCGGCGGGAGGGTGGCGAGCAGTACTTC. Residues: CASSRREGGEQYF.

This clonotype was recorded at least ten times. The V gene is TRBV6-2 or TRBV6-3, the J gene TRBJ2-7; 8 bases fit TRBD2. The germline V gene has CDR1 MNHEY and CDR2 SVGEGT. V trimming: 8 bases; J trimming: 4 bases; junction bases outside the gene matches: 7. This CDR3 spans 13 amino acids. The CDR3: CASWRGAAYEQYF. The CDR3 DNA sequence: TGTGCCAGCTGGCGGGGGGCGGCTTACGAGCAGTACTTC.

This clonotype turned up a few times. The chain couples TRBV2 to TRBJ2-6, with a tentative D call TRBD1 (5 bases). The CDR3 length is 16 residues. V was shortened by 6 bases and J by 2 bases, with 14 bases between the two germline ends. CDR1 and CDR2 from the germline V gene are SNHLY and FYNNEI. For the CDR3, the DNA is TGTGCCAGCAGCCAAAGGGGCTTCGCTGGGGCCAACGTCCTGACTTTC. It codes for CASSQRGFAGANVLTF. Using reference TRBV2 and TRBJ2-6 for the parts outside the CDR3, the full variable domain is EPEVTQTPSHQVTQMGQEVILRCVPISNHLYFYWYRQILGQKVEFLVSFYNNEISEKSEIFDDQFSVERPDGSNFTLKIRSTKLEDSAMYFCASSQRGFAGANVLTFGAGSRLTVL.

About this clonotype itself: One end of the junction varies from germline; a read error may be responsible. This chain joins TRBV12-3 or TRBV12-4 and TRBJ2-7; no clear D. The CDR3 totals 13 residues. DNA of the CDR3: TGTGCCAGAAGTTTGGGGTTCTCCTACGAGCAGTACTTC. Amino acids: CARSLGFSYEQYF.

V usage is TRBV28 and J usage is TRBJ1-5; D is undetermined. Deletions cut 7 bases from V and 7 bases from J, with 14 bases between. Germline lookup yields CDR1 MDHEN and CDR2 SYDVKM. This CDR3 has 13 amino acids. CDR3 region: CASKVTVRQPQHF. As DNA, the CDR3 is TGTGCCAGCAAGGTAACAGTGCGACAGCCCCAGCATTTT.

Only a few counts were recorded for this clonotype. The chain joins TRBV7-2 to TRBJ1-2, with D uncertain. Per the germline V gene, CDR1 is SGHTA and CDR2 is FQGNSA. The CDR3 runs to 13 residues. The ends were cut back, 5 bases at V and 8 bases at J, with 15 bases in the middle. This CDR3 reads CASSLFKLKGYTF. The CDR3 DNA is TGTGCCAGCAGCCTGTTTAAACTTAAAGGCTACACCTTC.

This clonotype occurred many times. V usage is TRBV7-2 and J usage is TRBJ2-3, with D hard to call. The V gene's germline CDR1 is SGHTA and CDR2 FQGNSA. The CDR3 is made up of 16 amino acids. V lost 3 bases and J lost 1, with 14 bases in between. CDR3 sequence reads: CASSLGSGFRTDTQYF. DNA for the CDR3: TGTGCCAGCAGCTTGGGGTCCGGATTTCGCACAGATACGCAGTATTTT.

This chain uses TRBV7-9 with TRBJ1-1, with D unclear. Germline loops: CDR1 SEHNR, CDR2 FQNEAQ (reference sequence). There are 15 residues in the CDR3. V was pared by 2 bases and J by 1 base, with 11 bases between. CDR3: CASSLIESKNTEAFF. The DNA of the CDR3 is TGTGCCAGCAGCTTAATAGAGAGCAAGAACACTGAAGCTTTCTTT.

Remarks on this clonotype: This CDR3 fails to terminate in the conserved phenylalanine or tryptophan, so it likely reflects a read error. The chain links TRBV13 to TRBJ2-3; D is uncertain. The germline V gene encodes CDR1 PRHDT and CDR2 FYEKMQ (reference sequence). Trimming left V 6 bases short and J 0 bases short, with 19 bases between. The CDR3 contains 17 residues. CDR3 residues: CASREIRLRHSTDTQYL. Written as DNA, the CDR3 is TGTGCCAGCAGGGAAATCCGGTTGCGACATAGCACAGATACGCAGTATCTT.

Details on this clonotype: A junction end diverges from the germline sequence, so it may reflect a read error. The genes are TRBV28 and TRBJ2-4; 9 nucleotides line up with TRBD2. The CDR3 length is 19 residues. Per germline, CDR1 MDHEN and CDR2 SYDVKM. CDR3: CASSPRLAVNPLAKNIQCF. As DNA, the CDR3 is TGTGCCAGCAGCCCACGACTAGCGGTAAACCCGCTAGCCAAAAACATTCAGTGCTTC. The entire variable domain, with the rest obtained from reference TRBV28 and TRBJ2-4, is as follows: DVKVTQSSRYLVKRTGEKVFLECVQDMDHENMFWYRQDPGLGLRLIYFSYDVKMKEKGDIPEGYSVSREKKERFSLILESASTNQTSMYLCASSPRLAVNPLAKNIQCFGAGTRLSVL.

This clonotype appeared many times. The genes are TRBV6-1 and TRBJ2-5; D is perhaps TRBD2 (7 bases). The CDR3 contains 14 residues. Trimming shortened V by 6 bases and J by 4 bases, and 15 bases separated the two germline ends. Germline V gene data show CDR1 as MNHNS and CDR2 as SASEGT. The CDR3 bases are TGTGCCAGCAGAACGGGGGGCGCGCGAGAGACCCAGTACTTC. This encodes CASRTGGARETQYF.

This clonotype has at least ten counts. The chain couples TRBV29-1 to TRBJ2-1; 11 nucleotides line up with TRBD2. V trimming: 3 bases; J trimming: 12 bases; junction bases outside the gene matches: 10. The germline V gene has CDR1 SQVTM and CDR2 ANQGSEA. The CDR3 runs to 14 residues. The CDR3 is CSVDRTSGREGQFF. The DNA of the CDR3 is TGCAGCGTTGATCGTACTAGCGGGAGAGAGGGGCAGTTCTTC.

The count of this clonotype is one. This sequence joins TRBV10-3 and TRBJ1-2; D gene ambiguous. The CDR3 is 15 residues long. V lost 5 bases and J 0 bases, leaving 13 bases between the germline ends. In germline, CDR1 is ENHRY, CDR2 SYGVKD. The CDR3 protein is CAISNSYDSNYGYTF. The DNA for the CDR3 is TGTGCCATCAGTAACAGTTACGATTCTAACTATGGCTACACCTTC.

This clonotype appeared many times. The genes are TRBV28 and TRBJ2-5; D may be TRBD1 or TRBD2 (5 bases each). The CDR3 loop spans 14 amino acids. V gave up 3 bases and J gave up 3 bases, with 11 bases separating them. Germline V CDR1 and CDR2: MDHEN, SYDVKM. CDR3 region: CASSLGDRKETQYF. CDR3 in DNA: TGTGCCAGCAGTTTGGGGGACCGAAAAGAGACCCAGTACTTC.

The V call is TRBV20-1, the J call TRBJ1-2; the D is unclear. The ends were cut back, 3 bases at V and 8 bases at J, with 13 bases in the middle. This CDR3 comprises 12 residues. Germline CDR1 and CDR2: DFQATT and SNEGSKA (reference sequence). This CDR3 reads CSASQIPGGYTF. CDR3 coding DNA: TGCAGTGCTAGCCAGATACCAGGAGGCTACACCTTC.

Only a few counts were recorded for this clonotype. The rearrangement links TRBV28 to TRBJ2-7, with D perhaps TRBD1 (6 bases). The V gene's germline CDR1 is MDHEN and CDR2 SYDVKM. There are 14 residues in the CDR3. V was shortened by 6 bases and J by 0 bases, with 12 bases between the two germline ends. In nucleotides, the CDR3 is TGTGCCAGCAGCTCACGACAGGACTCCTACGAGCAGTACTTC. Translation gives CASSSRQDSYEQYF.